Listed below are T cell receptor beta chains from one sample, sequenced in a study of technical replicates of blood from a few donors. The protocol was immunoSEQ multiplex PCR, while the TCRdb copy is restricted to in-frame clones and leaves out a portion. The sample consists of fewer than 100,000 clones, roughly 95% of them appearing once. The material sequenced was T cells isolated from PBMCs. The receptor source for this set is a human donor in good health. Each CDR3 is given with its conserved first and last residue. The D gene is left open where the match is weak. Part of the rows lack a size; the others show once, few, many or a class for expanded clones.

-	TRBV4-1	TRBD2	TRBJ2-7	CASSQGLAGVGYEQYF	TGCGCCAGCAGCCAAGGGTTAGCGGGAGTAGGGTACGAGCAGTACTTC
-	TRBV12-5	TRBD1	TRBJ2-7	CASQGGAGNEQYF	TGTGCTAGTCAAGGGGGCGCAGGGAACGAGCAGTACTTC
-	TRBV7-8	-	TRBJ2-2	CASSFIKSGELFF	TGTGCCAGCAGCTTTATTAAATCCGGGGAGCTGTTTTTT
-	TRBV19	-	TRBJ2-1	CASSLERELNNEQFF	TGTGCCAGTAGTCTGGAGCGAGAACTAAACAATGAGCAGTTCTTC
once	TRBV9	TRBD1	TRBJ2-2	CASSAGGGELFF	TGTGCCAGCAGCGCAGGGGGCGGGGAGCTGTTTTTT
-	TRBV5-1	-	TRBJ2-1	CASSLGAPGYNEQFF	TGCGCCAGCAGCCTGGGGGCACCGGGATACAATGAGCAGTTCTTC
-	TRBV27	-	TRBJ2-3	CASTLSIIETDTQYF	TGTGCCAGCACCTTATCTATCATAGAAACAGATACGCAGTATTTT
-	TRBV7-9	-	TRBJ2-1	CASSHGTYNEQFF	TGTGCCAGCAGCCATGGGACTTACAATGAGCAGTTCTTC
-	TRBV11-3	TRBD2	TRBJ2-7	CASSLPEREGHEQYF	TGTGCCAGCAGCCTCCCAGAGCGGGAAGGTCACGAGCAGTACTTC
-	TRBV28	-	TRBJ1-1	CASSLATDTEAFF	TGTGCCAGCAGTTTAGCGACTGACACTGAAGCTTTCTTT
-	TRBV9	TRBD1	TRBJ2-7	CASSETGGPYEQYF	TGTGCCAGCAGCGAGACAGGGGGCCCCTACGAGCAGTACTTC
-	TRBV10-3	-	TRBJ1-5	CAIKDTGQVNQPQHF	TGTGCCATCAAGGACACAGGACAAGTCAATCAGCCCCAGCATTTT
-	TRBV7-2	TRBD2	TRBJ2-1	CASSLVAGGLGEQFF	TGTGCCAGCAGCTTAGTGGCGGGAGGGCTGGGTGAGCAGTTCTTC
-	TRBV27	TRBD2	TRBJ2-7	CASSLFGTSGAYEQYF	TGTGCCAGCAGTTTATTCGGGACTAGCGGGGCGTACGAGCAGTACTTC
-	TRBV13	-	TRBJ2-5	CASSQEGAETQYF	TGTGCCAGCAGCCAGGAGGGGGCAGAGACCCAGTACTTC
-	TRBV28	TRBD2	TRBJ2-5	CASRPGGTQETQYF	TGTGCCAGCAGACCGGGGGGGACTCAAGAGACCCAGTACTTC
-	TRBV12-5	-	TRBJ2-1	CASGLDRAEDRYYNEQFF	TGTGCTAGTGGTTTGGATCGCGCGGAGGACCGATACTACAATGAGCAGTTCTTC
-	TRBV6-5	-	TRBJ1-3	CASSDLRGSTIYF	TGTGCCAGCAGTGATCTCCGGGGATCCACCATATATTTT
-	TRBV29-1	-	TRBJ1-2	CSSSGGDYGYTF	TGCAGCTCCAGCGGAGGCGACTATGGCTACACCTTC
-	TRBV4-2	-	TRBJ2-4	CASSQTAKLAKNIQYF	TGTGCCAGCAGCCAGACAGCTAAGCTAGCCAAAAACATTCAGTACTTC
-	TRBV6-6	TRBD1	TRBJ2-7	CASSLTGGFYEQYF	TGTGCCAGCAGTTTGACAGGGGGCTTCTACGAGCAGTACTTC
-	TRBV15	-	TRBJ2-7	CATSAGLSSYEQYF	TGTGCCACCAGCGCGGGACTTAGCTCCTACGAGCAGTACTTC
-	TRBV6-5	TRBD1	TRBJ1-2	CASSYFQGALGYTF	TGTGCCAGCAGTTACTTTCAGGGGGCGCTTGGCTACACCTTC
-	TRBV18	TRBD1	TRBJ1-4	CASSPPGQGSTNEKLFF	TGTGCCAGCTCCCCACCGGGACAGGGGTCAACTAATGAAAAACTGTTTTTT
-	TRBV5-1	TRBD2	TRBJ2-1	CASSLYTSGNEQFF	TGCGCCAGCAGCTTGTATACTAGCGGCAATGAGCAGTTCTTC
-	TRBV27	-	TRBJ2-1	CASLAGSNHNEQFF	TGTGCCAGCTTGGCAGGGTCGAATCACAATGAGCAGTTCTTC
-	TRBV9	TRBD2	TRBJ2-2	CASSAGRATGELFF	TGTGCCAGCAGCGCCGGGAGGGCCACCGGGGAGCTGTTTTTT
-	TRBV6-1	TRBD2	TRBJ2-5	CASSIGGSSETQYF	TGTGCCAGCAGTATCGGCGGGAGCTCCGAGACCCAGTACTTC
-	TRBV28	-	TRBJ2-7	CASSSPPRTLYEQYF	TGTGCCAGCAGTTCCCCTCCGCGAACGCTGTACGAGCAGTACTTC
-	TRBV7-2	-	TRBJ2-2	CASSLRGVDTGELFF	TGTGCCAGCAGCTTGCGCGGTGTTGACACCGGGGAGCTGTTTTTT
-	TRBV6-5	-	TRBJ2-3	CASRSRDSYTDTQYF	TGTGCCAGCAGGAGCCGGGACTCCTACACAGATACGCAGTATTTT
-	TRBV28	-	TRBJ1-2	CASSLGPFGYTF	TGTGCCAGCAGTTTAGGGCCGTTTGGCTACACCTTC
-	TRBV9	TRBD2	TRBJ2-1	CASSVGSPGRAGPYNEQFF	TGTGCCAGCAGCGTAGGATCCCCCGGGAGGGCCGGACCCTACAATGAGCAGTTCTTC
-	TRBV15	TRBD2	TRBJ2-1	CATSSKPSGNHNEQFF	TGTGCCACCAGCAGCAAACCCAGCGGGAACCACAATGAGCAGTTCTTC
-	TRBV18	TRBD2	TRBJ2-6	CASSPQLAGGQGANVLTF	TGTGCCAGCTCACCCCAACTAGCGGGAGGACAAGGGGCCAACGTCCTGACTTTC
once	TRBV27	-	TRBJ2-7	CASSLGRVYEQYF	TGTGCCAGCAGTTTAGGCAGGGTCTACGAGCAGTACTTC
-	TRBV29-1	-	TRBJ1-1	CSVEGPMNTEAFF	TGCAGCGTTGAAGGGCCGATGAACACTGAAGCTTTCTTT
-	TRBV27	-	TRBJ2-7	CASSLGVSYLYEQYF	TGTGCCAGCAGTTTAGGTGTGTCTTACTTGTACGAGCAGTACTTC
-	TRBV5-6	-	TRBJ2-7	CASSFEYSYEQYF	TGTGCCAGCAGCTTCGAGTACTCCTACGAGCAGTACTTC
-	TRBV7-2	-	TRBJ1-1	CASSPRTANTEAFF	TGTGCCAGCAGCCCAAGGACAGCGAACACTGAAGCTTTCTTT
-	TRBV25-1	-	TRBJ2-1	CASSDRTSRTYNEQFF	TGTGCCAGCAGTGATAGGACTTCCCGAACCTACAATGAGCAGTTCTTC
-	TRBV6-5	-	TRBJ2-3	CASSYFPADTQYF	TGTGCCAGCAGTTACTTTCCGGCAGATACGCAGTATTTT
-	TRBV2	-	TRBJ1-1	CASSDNGKKAFF	TGTGCCAGCAGTGACAACGGGAAGAAAGCTTTCTTT
-	TRBV6-1	-	TRBJ2-3	CASRTGWATDTQYF	TGTGCCAGCAGAACAGGTTGGGCGACAGATACGCAGTATTTT
-	TRBV2	TRBD1	TRBJ2-1	CASSVAGGVYNEQFF	TGTGCCAGCAGTGTAGCAGGGGGCGTTTACAATGAGCAGTTCTTC
once	TRBV10-3	-	TRBJ2-7	CAISETNEQYF	TGTGCCATCAGCGAGACAAACGAGCAGTACTTC
-	TRBV5-1	TRBD2	TRBJ2-1	CASTQSYGPAGVIDEQFF	TGCGCCAGCACCCAATCCTACGGACCAGCGGGAGTTATCGATGAGCAGTTCTTC
-	TRBV10-3	-	TRBJ1-1	CAISDPIGAVNTEAFF	TGTGCCATCAGTGACCCGATAGGGGCGGTGAACACTGAAGCTTTCTTT
-	TRBV29-1	-	TRBJ2-3	CSVEGVEGTSTDTQYF	TGCAGCGTTGAAGGGGTTGAGGGGACTAGCACAGATACGCAGTATTTT
-	TRBV25-1	-	TRBJ1-1	CASSPSTTGNTEAFF	TGTGCCAGCAGTCCATCAACGACGGGAAACACTGAAGCTTTCTTT
-	TRBV30	-	TRBJ1-2	CASSGSVYGYTF	TGTGCCTCTTCGGGGTCAGTCTATGGCTACACCTTC
-	TRBV27	TRBD1	TRBJ1-1	CASSPPGQGRTEAFF	TGTGCCAGCAGTCCTCCGGGACAGGGTCGCACTGAAGCTTTCTTT
-	TRBV19	TRBD1	TRBJ2-7	CASSNLRDRVSYEQYF	TGTGCCAGTAGTAATCTCCGGGACAGGGTTTCCTACGAGCAGTACTTC